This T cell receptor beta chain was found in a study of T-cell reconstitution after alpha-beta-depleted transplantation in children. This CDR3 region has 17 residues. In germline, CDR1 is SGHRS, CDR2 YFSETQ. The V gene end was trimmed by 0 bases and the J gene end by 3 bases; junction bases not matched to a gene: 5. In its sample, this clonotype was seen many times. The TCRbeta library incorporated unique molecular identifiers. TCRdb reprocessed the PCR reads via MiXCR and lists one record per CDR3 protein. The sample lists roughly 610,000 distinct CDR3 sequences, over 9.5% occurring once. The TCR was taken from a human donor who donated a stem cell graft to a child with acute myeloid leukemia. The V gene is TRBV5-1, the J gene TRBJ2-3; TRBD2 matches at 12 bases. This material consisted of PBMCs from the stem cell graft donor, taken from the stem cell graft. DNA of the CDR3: TGCGCCAGCAGCTTGGGACTAGCGGGAGAGTGGACAGATACGCAGTATTTT. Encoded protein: CASSLGLAGEWTDTQYF. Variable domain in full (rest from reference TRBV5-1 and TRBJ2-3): KAGVTQTPRYLIKTRGQQVTLSCSPISGHRSVSWYQQTPGQGLQFLFEYFSETQRNKGNFPGRFSGRQFSNSRSEMNVSTLELGDSALYLCASSLGLAGEWTDTQYFGPGTRLTVL.